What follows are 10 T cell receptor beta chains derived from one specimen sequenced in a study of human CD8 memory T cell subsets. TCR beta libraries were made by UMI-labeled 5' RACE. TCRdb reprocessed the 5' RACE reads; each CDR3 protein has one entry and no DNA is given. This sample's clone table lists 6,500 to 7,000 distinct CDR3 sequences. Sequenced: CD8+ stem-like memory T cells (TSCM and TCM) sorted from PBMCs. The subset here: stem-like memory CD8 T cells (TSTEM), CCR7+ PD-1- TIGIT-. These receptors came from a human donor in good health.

Here the CDR3 reads CASSLEGPAGYTDTQYF. The rearrangement uses TRBV5-1 and TRBJ2-3; TCRdb designates TRBD2, a call that cannot be tested without DNA. This CDR3 comprises 17 residues. Per germline, CDR1 SGHRS and CDR2 YFSETQ.

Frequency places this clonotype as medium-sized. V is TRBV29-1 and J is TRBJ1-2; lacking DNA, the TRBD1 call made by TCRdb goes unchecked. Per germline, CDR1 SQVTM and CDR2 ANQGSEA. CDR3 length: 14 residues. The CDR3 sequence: CSVEQGEANYGYTF.

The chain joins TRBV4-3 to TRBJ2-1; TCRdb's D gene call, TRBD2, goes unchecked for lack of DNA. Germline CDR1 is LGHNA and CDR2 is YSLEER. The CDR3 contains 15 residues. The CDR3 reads CASSQGGAGGDEQFF.

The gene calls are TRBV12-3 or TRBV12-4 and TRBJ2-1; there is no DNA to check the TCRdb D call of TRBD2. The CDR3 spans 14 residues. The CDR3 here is CASTWANSYNEQFF.

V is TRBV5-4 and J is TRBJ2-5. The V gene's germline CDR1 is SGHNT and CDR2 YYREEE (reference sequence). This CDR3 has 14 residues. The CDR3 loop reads CASSSEWLQETQYF.

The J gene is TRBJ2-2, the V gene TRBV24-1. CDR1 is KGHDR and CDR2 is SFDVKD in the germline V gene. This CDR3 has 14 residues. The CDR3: CATRAGRGTGELFF.

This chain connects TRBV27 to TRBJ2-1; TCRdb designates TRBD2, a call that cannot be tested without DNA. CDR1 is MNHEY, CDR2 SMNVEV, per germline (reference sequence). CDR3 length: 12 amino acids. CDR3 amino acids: CASSKSGDEQFF.

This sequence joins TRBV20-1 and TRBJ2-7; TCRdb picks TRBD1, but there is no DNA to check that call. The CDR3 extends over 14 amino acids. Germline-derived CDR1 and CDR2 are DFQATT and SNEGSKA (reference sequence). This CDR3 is CSASRRATHDEQYF.

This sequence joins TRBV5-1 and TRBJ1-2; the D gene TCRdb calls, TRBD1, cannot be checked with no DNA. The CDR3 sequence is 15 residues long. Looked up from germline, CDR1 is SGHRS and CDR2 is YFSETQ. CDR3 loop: CASSGGTGGSYGYTF.

The CDR3 sequence is CSARGTVSSYEQYF. The chain recombines TRBV20-1 with TRBJ2-7; the D call from TCRdb, TRBD1, cannot be confirmed without DNA. In germline, CDR1 is DFQATT, CDR2 SNEGSKA (reference sequence). This CDR3 has 14 residues.